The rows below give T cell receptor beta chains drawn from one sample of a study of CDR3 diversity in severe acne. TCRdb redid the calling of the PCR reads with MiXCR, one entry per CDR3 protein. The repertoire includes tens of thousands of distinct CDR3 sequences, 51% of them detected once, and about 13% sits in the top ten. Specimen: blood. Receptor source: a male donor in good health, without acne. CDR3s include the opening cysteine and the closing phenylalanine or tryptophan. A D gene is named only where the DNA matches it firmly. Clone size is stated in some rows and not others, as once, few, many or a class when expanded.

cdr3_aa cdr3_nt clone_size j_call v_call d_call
CASSYTRQASGYGYTF TGTGCCAGCAGCTACACGAGACAGGCCTCCGGGTATGGCTACACCTTC NA TRBJ1-2 TRBV7-9 NA
CASSSDSLMEKLFF TGTGCCAGCAGTTCGGACAGTTTAATGGAAAAACTGTTTTTT NA TRBJ1-4 TRBV25-1 NA
CASNKGGRTEAFF TGTGCCAGCAACAAAGGGGGGAGGACTGAAGCTTTCTTT many TRBJ1-1 TRBV12-3/TRBV12-4 NA
CASSVTMNTEAFF TGTGCCAGCAGTGTAACTATGAACACTGAAGCTTTCTTT few TRBJ1-1 TRBV2 NA
CASSEASLGQGTDTQYF TGTGCCAGCAGTGAAGCGTCGTTGGGACAGGGCACAGATACGCAGTATTTT many TRBJ2-3 TRBV6-1 TRBD1
CASSQDHGSGELFF TGTGCCAGCAGCCAAGATCATGGATCCGGGGAGCTGTTTTTT many TRBJ2-2 TRBV3-1 NA
CASSLGAYYEQYF TGCGCCAGCAGCTTAGGGGCCTACTACGAGCAGTACTTC NA TRBJ2-7 TRBV5-1 NA
CASTRQSYEQYF TGTGCCAGCACCAGACAGTCCTACGAGCAGTACTTC few TRBJ2-7 TRBV2 NA
CASSTPGHLNTGELFF TGTGCCAGCAGCACACCGGGACACCTGAACACCGGGGAGCTGTTTTTT NA TRBJ2-2 TRBV5-6 NA
CASLPFGSGANVLTF TGTGCCAGCCTCCCATTCGGCTCTGGGGCCAACGTCCTGACTTTC NA TRBJ2-6 TRBV6-5 NA
CASGHSTYNEQFF TGTGCCAGCGGGCATAGCACCTACAATGAGCAGTTCTTC NA TRBJ2-1 TRBV9 NA
CASSPGLNYGYTF TGTGCCAGCTCCCCGGGCCTCAACTATGGCTACACCTTC once TRBJ1-2 TRBV18 NA
CSARDETGGGTEAFF TGCAGTGCTAGAGATGAGACAGGGGGAGGCACTGAAGCTTTCTTT NA TRBJ1-1 TRBV20-1 TRBD1
CASGSQGHDTGELFF TGTGCCAGCGGATCCCAGGGGCACGACACCGGGGAGCTGTTTTTT NA TRBJ2-2 TRBV9 NA
CASNSGIFSYGYTF TGTGCCAGTAACAGCGGAATTTTTTCCTATGGCTACACCTTC many TRBJ1-2 TRBV19 NA
CASSPGPGLGYEQYF TGTGCTAGCAGCCCAGGACCGGGGCTAGGATACGAGCAGTACTTC few TRBJ2-7 TRBV7-7 NA